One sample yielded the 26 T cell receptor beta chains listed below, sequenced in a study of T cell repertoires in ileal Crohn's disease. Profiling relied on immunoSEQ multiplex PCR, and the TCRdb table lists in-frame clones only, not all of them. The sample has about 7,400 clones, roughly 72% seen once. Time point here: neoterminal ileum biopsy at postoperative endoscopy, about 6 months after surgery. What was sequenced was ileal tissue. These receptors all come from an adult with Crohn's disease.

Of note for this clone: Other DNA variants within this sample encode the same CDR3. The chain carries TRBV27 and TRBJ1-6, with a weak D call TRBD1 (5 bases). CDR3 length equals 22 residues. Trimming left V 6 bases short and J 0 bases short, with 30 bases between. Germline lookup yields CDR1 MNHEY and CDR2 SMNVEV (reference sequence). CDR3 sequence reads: CASRTFMGQRDKRSSYNSPLHF. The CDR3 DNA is TGTGCCAGCAGAACGTTCATGGGGCAGAGAGACAAGCGAAGCTCCTATAATTCACCCCTCCACTTT.

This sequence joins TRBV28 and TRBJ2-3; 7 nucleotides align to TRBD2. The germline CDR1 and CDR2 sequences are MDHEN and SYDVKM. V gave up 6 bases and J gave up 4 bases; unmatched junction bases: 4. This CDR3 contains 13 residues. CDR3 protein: CASSELAADTQYF. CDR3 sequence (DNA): TGTGCCAGCAGCGAGCTAGCGGCAGATACGCAGTATTTT.

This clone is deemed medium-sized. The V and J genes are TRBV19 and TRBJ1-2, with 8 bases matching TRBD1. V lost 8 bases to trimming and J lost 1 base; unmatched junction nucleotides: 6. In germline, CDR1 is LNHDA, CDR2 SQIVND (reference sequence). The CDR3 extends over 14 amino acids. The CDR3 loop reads CASLDRGNNYGYTF. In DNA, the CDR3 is TGTGCCAGTCTTGACAGGGGAAATAACTATGGCTACACCTTC.

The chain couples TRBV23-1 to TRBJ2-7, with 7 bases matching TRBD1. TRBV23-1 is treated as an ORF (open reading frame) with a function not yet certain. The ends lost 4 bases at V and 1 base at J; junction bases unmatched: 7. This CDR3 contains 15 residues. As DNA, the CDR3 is TGCGCCAGCAGTCGCCAGGGACAGCCTTCCTACGAGCAGTACTTC. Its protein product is CASSRQGQPSYEQYF.

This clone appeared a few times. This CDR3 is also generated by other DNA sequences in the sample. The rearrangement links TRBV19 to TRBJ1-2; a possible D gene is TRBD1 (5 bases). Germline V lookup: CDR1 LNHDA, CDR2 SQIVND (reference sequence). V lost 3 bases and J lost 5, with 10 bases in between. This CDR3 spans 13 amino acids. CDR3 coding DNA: TGTGCCAGTAGTATTTCAGGGAATTATGGCTACACCTTC. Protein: CASSISGNYGYTF.

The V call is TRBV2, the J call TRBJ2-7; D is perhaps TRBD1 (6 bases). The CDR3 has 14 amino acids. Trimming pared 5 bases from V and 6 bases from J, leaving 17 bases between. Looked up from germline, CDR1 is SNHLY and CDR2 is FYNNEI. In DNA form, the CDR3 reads TGTGCCAGCAGTTACAGGGAAGAACGAGGCGAGCAGTACTTC. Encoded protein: CASSYREERGEQYF.

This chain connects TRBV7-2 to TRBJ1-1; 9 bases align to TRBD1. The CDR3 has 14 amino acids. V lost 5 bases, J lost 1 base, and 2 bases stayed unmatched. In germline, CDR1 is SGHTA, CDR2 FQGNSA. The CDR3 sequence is CASSPTGGNTEAFF. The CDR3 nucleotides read TGTGCCAGCAGCCCGACAGGGGGGAACACTGAAGCTTTCTTT.

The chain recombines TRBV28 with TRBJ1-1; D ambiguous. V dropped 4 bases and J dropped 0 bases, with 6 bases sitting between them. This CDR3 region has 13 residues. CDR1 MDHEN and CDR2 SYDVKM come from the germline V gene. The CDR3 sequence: CASSSVLNTEAFF. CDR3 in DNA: TGTGCCAGCAGTTCAGTACTGAACACTGAAGCTTTCTTT.

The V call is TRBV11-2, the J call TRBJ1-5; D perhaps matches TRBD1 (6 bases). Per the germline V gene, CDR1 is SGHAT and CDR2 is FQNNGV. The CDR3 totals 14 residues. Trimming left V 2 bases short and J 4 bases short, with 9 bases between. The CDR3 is CASSLTDRNQPQHF. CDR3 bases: TGTGCCAGCAGCTTAACAGACAGGAATCAGCCCCAGCATTTT.

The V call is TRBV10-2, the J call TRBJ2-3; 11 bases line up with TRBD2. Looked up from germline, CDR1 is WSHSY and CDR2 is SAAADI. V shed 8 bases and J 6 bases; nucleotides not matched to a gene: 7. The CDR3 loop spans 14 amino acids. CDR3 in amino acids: CASQLLAGADTQYF. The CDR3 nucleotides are TGCGCCAGCCAGTTACTAGCGGGGGCTGATACGCAGTATTTT.

The CDR3 spells CASSMEGYGYTF. The CDR3 DNA follows: TGTGCCAGTAGTATGGAGGGATACGGCTACACCTTC. The chain links TRBV19 to TRBJ1-2; D remains unclear. Germline-derived CDR1 and CDR2 are LNHDA and SQIVND (reference sequence). CDR3 length equals 12 residues. V lost 3 bases, J lost 8 bases, and 10 bases lay in between.

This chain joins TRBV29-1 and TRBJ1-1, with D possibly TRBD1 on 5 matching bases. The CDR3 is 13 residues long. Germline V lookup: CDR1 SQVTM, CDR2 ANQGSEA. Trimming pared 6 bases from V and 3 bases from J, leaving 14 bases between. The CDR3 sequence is CSVAQQGDTEAFF. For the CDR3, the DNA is TGCAGCGTCGCCCAACAAGGGGACACTGAAGCTTTCTTT.

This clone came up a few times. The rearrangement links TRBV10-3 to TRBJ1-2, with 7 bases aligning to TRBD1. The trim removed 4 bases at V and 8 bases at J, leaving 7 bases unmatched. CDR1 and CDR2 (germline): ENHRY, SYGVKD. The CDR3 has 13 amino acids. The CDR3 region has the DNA TGTGCCATCAGTGCACCCAGGGGGATCGGCTACACCTTC. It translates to CAISAPRGIGYTF.

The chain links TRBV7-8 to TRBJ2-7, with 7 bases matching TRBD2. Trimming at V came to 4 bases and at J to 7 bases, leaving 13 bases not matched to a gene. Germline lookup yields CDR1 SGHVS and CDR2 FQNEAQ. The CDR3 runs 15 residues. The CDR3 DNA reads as TGTGCCAGCAGCTCTGCTTGGCGGGGGAGGGGAGAGCAGTACTTC. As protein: CASSSAWRGRGEQYF. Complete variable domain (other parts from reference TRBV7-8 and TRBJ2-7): GAGVSQSPRYKVAKRGQDVALRCDPISGHVSLFWYQQALGQGPEFLTYFQNEAQLDKSGLPSDRFFAERPEGSVSTLKIQRTQQEDSAVYLCASSSAWRGRGEQYFGPGTRLTVT.

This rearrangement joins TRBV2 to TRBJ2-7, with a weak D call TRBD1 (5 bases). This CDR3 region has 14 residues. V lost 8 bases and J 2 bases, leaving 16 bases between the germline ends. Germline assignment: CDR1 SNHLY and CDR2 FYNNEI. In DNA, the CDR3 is TGTGCCAGCGTCCGAACAGAGGACACCTACGAGCAGTACTTC. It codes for CASVRTEDTYEQYF.

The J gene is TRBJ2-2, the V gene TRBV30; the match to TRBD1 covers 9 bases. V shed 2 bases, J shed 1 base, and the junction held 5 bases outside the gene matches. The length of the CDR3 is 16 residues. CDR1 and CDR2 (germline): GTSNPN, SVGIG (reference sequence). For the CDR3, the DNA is TGTGCCTGGAGTAGGGACAGGGTTGGGAACACCGGGGAGCTGTTTTTT. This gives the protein CAWSRDRVGNTGELFF.

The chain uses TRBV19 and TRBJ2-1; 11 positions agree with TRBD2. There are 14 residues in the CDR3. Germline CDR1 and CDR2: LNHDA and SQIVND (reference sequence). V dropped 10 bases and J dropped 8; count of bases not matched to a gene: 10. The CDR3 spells CATATSGAFDEQFF. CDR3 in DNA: TGTGCCACCGCGACTAGCGGGGCTTTTGATGAGCAGTTCTTC.

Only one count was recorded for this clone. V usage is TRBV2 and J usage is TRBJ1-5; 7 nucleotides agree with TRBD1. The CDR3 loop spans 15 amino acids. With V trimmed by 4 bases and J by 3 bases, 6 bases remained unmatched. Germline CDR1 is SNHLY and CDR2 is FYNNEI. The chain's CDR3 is CASSGPGGANQPQHF. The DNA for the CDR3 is TGTGCCAGCAGTGGCCCAGGGGGAGCCAATCAGCCCCAGCATTTT.

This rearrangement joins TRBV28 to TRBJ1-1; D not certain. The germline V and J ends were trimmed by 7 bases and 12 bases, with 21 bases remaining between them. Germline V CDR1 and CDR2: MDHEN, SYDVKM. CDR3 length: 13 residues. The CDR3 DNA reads TGTGCCAGCACCTACGGAGGAAATTTTGTGTCTTTCTTT. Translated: CASTYGGNFVSFF.

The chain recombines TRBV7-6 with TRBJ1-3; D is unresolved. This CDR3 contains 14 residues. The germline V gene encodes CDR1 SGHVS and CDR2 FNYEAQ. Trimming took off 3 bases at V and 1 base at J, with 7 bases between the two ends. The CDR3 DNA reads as TGTGCCAGCAGCTTGGAGGGTTCTGGAAACACCATATATTTT. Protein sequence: CASSLEGSGNTIYF.

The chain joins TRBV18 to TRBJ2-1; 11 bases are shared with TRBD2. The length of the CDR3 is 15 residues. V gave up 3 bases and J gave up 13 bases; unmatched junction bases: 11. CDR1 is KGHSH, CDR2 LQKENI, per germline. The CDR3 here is CASSPTELAGGLQFF. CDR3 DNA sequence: TGTGCCAGCTCACCGACGGAGCTAGCGGGGGGCCTTCAGTTCTTC.

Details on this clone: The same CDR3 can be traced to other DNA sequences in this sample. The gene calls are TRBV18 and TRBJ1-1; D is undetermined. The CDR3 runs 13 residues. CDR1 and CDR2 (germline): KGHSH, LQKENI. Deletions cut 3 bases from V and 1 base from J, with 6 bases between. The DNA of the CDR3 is TGTGCCAGCTCACCCACTAGGAACACTGAAGCTTTCTTT. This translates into CASSPTRNTEAFF.

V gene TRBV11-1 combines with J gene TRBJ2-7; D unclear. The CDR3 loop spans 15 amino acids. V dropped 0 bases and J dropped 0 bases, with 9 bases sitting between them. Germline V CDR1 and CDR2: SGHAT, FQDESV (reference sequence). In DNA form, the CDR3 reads TGTGCCAGCAGCTTAGCGTCCGGGTCCTCCTACGAGCAGTACTTC. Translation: CASSLASGSSYEQYF. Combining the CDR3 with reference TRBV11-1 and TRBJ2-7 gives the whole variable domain EAEVAQSPRYKITEKSQAVAFWCDPISGHATLYWYRQILGQGPELLVQFQDESVVDDSQLPKDRFSAERLKGVDSTLKIQPAELGDSAMYLCASSLASGSSYEQYFGPGTRLTVT.

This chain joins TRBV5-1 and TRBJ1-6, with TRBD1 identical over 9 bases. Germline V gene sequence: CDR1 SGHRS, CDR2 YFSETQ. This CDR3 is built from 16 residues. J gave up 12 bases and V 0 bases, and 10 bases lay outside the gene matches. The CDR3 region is CASSLAPTGGPLPLHF. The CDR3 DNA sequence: TGCGCCAGCAGCTTGGCGCCTACAGGGGGCCCCTTACCCCTCCACTTT.

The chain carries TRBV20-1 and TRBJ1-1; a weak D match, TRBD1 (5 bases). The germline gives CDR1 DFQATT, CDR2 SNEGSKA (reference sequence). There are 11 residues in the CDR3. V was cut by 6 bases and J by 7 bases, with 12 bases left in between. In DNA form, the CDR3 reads TGCAGTGCCTCTCACGGACATGAAGCTTTCTTT. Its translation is CSASHGHEAFF.

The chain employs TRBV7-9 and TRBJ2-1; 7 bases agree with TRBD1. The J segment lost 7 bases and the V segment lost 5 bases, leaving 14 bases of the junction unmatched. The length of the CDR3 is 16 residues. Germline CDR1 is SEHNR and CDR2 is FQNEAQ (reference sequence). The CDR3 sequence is CASSPKGQIRGNEQFF. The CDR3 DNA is TGTGCCAGCAGCCCGAAGGGACAGATCAGAGGGAATGAGCAGTTCTTC.